A single sample gave rise to the 27 T cell receptor beta chains below, sequenced in a study of T cells after yellow fever vaccination. TCRdb reprocessed the 5' RACE reads via MiXCR and lists one record per CDR3 protein. The sample includes roughly 350,000 distinct CDR3 sequences, over 4% of them seen just once. This sample comprised PBMCs, obtained 5 days after the yellow fever booster vaccination. Receptors originate from a man in his late teens or twenties who received the YFV17D yellow fever vaccine.

This clonotype was detected many times. The J gene is TRBJ1-3, the V gene TRBV3-1; D uncertain. The CDR3 loop spans 17 amino acids. The germline gives CDR1 LGHDT, CDR2 YNNKEL (reference sequence). V dropped 1 base and J dropped 0 bases, with 13 bases sitting between them. The CDR3, as DNA: TGTGCCAGCAGCCAAGGACATGCCTCCAACTCTGGAAACACCATATATTTT. Translating gives CASSQGHASNSGNTIYF.

The chain combines TRBV27 with TRBJ1-4; 7 positions agree with TRBD1. Germline-derived CDR1 and CDR2 are MNHEY and SMNVEV (reference sequence). Losses at the gene ends were 3 bases for V and 0 bases for J; bases not matched to a gene: 1. This CDR3 spans 15 amino acids. This CDR3 reads CASSFGTATNEKLFF. CDR3 bases: TGTGCCAGCAGTTTCGGGACAGCAACTAATGAAAAACTGTTTTTT. The full variable domain, in which reference TRBV27 and TRBJ1-4 provide the parts outside the CDR3, is EAQVTQNPRYLITVTGKKLTVTCSQNMNHEYMSWYRQDPGLGLRQIYYSMNVEVTDKGDVPEGYKVSRKEKRNFPLILESPSPNQTSLYFCASSFGTATNEKLFFGSGTQLSVL.

This clonotype came up many times. The V call is TRBV5-7, the J call TRBJ2-7; 10 bases fit TRBD2. TRBV5-7 falls under the ORF class, with uncertain function. CDR3 length: 18 amino acids. Trimming cost V 4 bases and J 0 bases; bases outside gene matches: 13. CDR3 region: CASSRLAGARKSSYEQYV. DNA of the CDR3: TGTGCCAGCAGCCGTCTAGCGGGGGCCCGAAAAAGCTCCTACGAGCAGTACGTC.

The V gene is TRBV9, the J gene TRBJ1-1; D is perhaps TRBD1 (6 bases). Looked up from germline, CDR1 is SGDLS and CDR2 is YYNGEE. This CDR3 comprises 14 residues. V was clipped by 3 bases and J by 5 bases, with 14 bases between them. CDR3 sequence reads: CASSEGHRGTEAFF. The DNA for the CDR3 is TGTGCCAGCAGCGAGGGACACCGCGGAACTGAAGCTTTCTTT.

The genes are TRBV12-3 or TRBV12-4 and TRBJ2-7; D might be TRBD2 (6 bases). V was cut by 6 bases and J by 2 bases, with 8 bases left in between. The CDR3 is 12 residues long. Here the CDR3 reads CASSGGTYEQYF. The CDR3 nucleotides are TGTGCCAGCAGCGGGGGAACCTACGAGCAGTACTTC.

Ten or more counts support this clonotype. The rearrangement joins TRBV29-1 to TRBJ2-1; TRBD2 matches 13 bases. The CDR3 has 15 residues. The junction had 11 bases not matched to a gene; V was cut back by 7 bases and J by 8 bases. Germline assignment: CDR1 SQVTM and CDR2 ANQGSEA. The CDR3 sequence: CSAPLTSGGADEQFF. As DNA, the CDR3 is TGCAGCGCCCCTCTAACTAGCGGGGGGGCCGATGAGCAGTTCTTC.

This clonotype showed up many times. This chain uses TRBV7-9 with TRBJ2-1; no firm D call. The CDR3 extends over 15 amino acids. With 7 bases removed from V and 0 bases from J, the gap between germline ends came to 13 bases. Germline V gene lookup returns CDR1 SEHNR and CDR2 FQNEAQ (reference sequence). The CDR3 loop is CASTWASASYNEQFF. DNA for the CDR3: TGTGCCAGCACCTGGGCTAGTGCCTCCTACAATGAGCAGTTCTTC.

This clonotype has a count of ten or more. The V gene is TRBV5-1, the J gene TRBJ2-1; D gene uncertain. This CDR3 has 15 residues. Germline-derived CDR1 and CDR2 are SGHRS and YFSETQ. Trimming removed 3 bases from V and 0 bases from J, with 10 bases in between. For the CDR3, the DNA is TGCGCCAGCAGCTGGGCACCGAGCTCCTACAATGAGCAGTTCTTC. Translated: CASSWAPSSYNEQFF.

The chain carries TRBV6-6 and TRBJ2-4; TRBD2 matches at 7 bases. CDR1 is MNHNY and CDR2 is SVGAGI in the germline V gene (reference sequence). V lost 6 bases to trimming and J lost 10 bases; unmatched junction nucleotides: 6. The length of the CDR3 is 12 residues. For the CDR3, the DNA is TGTGCCAGCAGCACCCGGGGGGTAATTCAGTACTTC. Its protein is CASSTRGVIQYF.

The CDR3 DNA reads TGCGCCAGCAGCCACCGGGACAATAGCAATCAGCCCCAGCATTTT. This sequence encodes CASSHRDNSNQPQHF. The chain uses TRBV4-1 and TRBJ1-5; maybe TRBD1 (6 bases). V was shortened by 3 bases and J by 0 bases, with 9 bases between the two germline ends. Germline V lookup: CDR1 MGHRA, CDR2 YSYEKL. This CDR3 has 15 residues.

This clonotype was seen many times. The CDR3 sequence is CASSYSGDRTSETQYF. The CDR3 coding sequence is TGTGCCAGCAGTTACTCGGGGGACAGGACATCTGAGACCCAGTACTTC. The V and J genes are TRBV6-5 and TRBJ2-5; 8 bases line up with TRBD1. V trimming: 0 bases; J trimming: 5 bases; junction bases outside the gene matches: 8. This CDR3 contains 16 residues. Germline-derived CDR1 and CDR2 are MNHEY and SVGAGI.

The genes are TRBV19 and TRBJ1-1; unclear D gene. Germline loops: CDR1 LNHDA, CDR2 SQIVND (reference sequence). V was shortened by 5 bases and J by 5 bases, with 9 bases between the two germline ends. The CDR3 is 12 amino acids. As DNA, the CDR3 is TGTGCCAGTAGTGAAAGTAAAACTGAAGCTTTCTTT. It is translated as CASSESKTEAFF.

This clonotype was observed a handful of times. The chain carries TRBV7-9 and TRBJ1-1; 7 nucleotides agree with TRBD1. Germline V gene data show CDR1 as SEHNR and CDR2 as FQNEAQ (reference sequence). V shed 0 bases, J shed 6 bases, and the junction held 10 bases outside the gene matches. This CDR3 is built from 16 residues. The CDR3 nucleotides read TGTGCCAGCAGCTTAGCTACAGGGGCTCCTCTGGCTGAAGCTTTCTTT. Translating gives CASSLATGAPLAEAFF.

The sample holds many counts of this clonotype. The chain couples TRBV29-1 to TRBJ2-1; D not resolved. V lost 6 bases and J lost 6, with 9 bases in between. Per germline, CDR1 SQVTM and CDR2 ANQGSEA. The CDR3 spans 11 residues. CDR3 sequence: CSVLTGNEQFF. The CDR3, as DNA: TGCAGCGTCCTGACGGGCAATGAGCAGTTCTTC.

In its sample, this clonotype was seen a few times. The rearrangement uses TRBV5-1 and TRBJ2-1; TRBD1 matches 9 bases. From germline, CDR1 is SGHRS and CDR2 YFSETQ. This CDR3 is 16 amino acids long. The V gene end was trimmed by 2 bases and the J gene end by 8 bases; junction bases not matched to a gene: 11. Here the CDR3 DNA reads TGCGCCAGCAGCTTCCCGGGACAGGGACCGAGGGATGAGCAGTTCTTC. It specifies CASSFPGQGPRDEQFF.

Ten or more counts support this clonotype. This chain connects TRBV7-2 to TRBJ2-1; no clear D. This CDR3 is built from 12 residues. Germline V gene data show CDR1 as SGHTA and CDR2 as FQGNSA. V was pared by 11 bases and J by 10 bases, with 18 bases between. CDR3 nucleotides: TGTGCCGGATCCGGGCCCCAGGCCGAGCAGTTCTTC. Translation gives CAGSGPQAEQFF.

This clonotype was observed at least ten times. This chain uses TRBV4-3 with TRBJ1-6, with 7 positions matching TRBD1. The CDR3 sequence is 13 residues long. Per the germline V gene, CDR1 is LGHNA and CDR2 is YSLEER. J was trimmed by 10 bases and V by 4 bases; bases with no gene match: 4. CDR3 DNA sequence: TGCGCCAGCAGCCGAGGGACAGCGTCACCCCTCCACTTT. It yields the protein CASSRGTASPLHF.

This clonotype was observed a few times. The chain links TRBV7-3 to TRBJ1-2; no definite D call. CDR3 length: 13 amino acids. Deletions cut 4 bases from V and 5 bases from J, with 11 bases between. Germline loops: CDR1 SGHTA, CDR2 FQGTGA. The CDR3 nucleotides read TGTGCCAGCAGCTCAGGCCCCCAATATGGCTACACCTTC. Protein sequence: CASSSGPQYGYTF.

This rearrangement joins TRBV7-9 to TRBJ1-6; no clear D. This CDR3 has 9 amino acids. Per germline, CDR1 SEHNR and CDR2 FQNEAQ (reference sequence). The germline V and J ends were trimmed by 10 bases and 12 bases, with 7 bases remaining between them. Here the CDR3 reads CAINVPLHF. CDR3 nucleotides: TGTGCCATCAACGTACCCCTCCACTTT.

Concerning this clonotype: A much larger clone sits a single nucleotide away, making a read error possible. This chain links TRBV12-3 or TRBV12-4 with TRBJ2-1, with a tentative D call TRBD2 (6 bases). The CDR3 totals 12 residues. Trimming shortened V by 5 bases and J by 15 bases, and 17 bases separated the two germline ends. The CDR3 spells CASSTRDGRGFF. The CDR3 DNA sequence: TGTGCCAGCAGTACGCGGGACGGCCGTGGGTTCTTC.

This chain joins TRBV5-1 and TRBJ2-2; 8 nucleotides align to TRBD1. The length of the CDR3 is 17 residues. The V and J ends lost 0 bases and 6 bases, in that order; junction bases with no gene match: 10. CDR1 is SGHRS, CDR2 YFSETQ, per germline. The DNA of the CDR3 is TGCGCCAGCAGCTTGGCGACCCCGGGACAGGTATCCGGGGAGCTGTTTTTT. This encodes CASSLATPGQVSGELFF.

The gene calls are TRBV5-4 and TRBJ2-3; a possible D gene is TRBD2 (7 bases). Germline values: CDR1 SGHNT, CDR2 YYREEE (reference sequence). Trimming stripped 7 bases from V and 2 bases from J, with 20 bases between. This CDR3 region has 16 residues. This CDR3 reads CASRLWGGLATDTQYF. Written as DNA, the CDR3 is TGTGCCAGCCGTCTCTGGGGGGGGCTCGCCACAGATACGCAGTATTTT.

This clonotype was counted a few times. The genes are TRBV20-1 and TRBJ1-2; D is possibly TRBD1 (6 bases). Germline lookup yields CDR1 DFQATT and CDR2 SNEGSKA (reference sequence). The V gene lost 7 bases and the J gene lost 5 bases, with 11 bases spanning the gap. The CDR3 is made up of 11 amino acids. CDR3 DNA sequence: TGCAGTGGAACAGGGACGTATGGCTACACCTTC. Translated: CSGTGTYGYTF.

This clonotype was seen many times. The rearrangement uses TRBV7-9 and TRBJ2-3, with TRBD2 identical over 8 bases. Germline assignment: CDR1 SEHNR and CDR2 FQNEAQ (reference sequence). Germline trimming cut 2 bases from V and 2 bases from J; bases unmatched to any gene: 12. The CDR3 consists of 18 residues. The CDR3 spells CASSLFQFAGGLTDTQYF. The CDR3 coding sequence is TGTGCCAGCAGCTTATTCCAGTTCGCGGGGGGCCTCACAGATACGCAGTATTTT.

This clonotype was recorded a few times. The chain links TRBV5-1 to TRBJ2-2, with D unresolved. The CDR3 is made up of 14 amino acids. Germline V gives CDR1 SGHRS, CDR2 YFSETQ. V was cut by 7 bases and J by 3 bases, with 13 bases left in between. The CDR3 sequence: CASRFLADTGELFF. The CDR3 nucleotides are TGCGCCAGCCGGTTCCTTGCTGACACCGGGGAGCTGTTTTTT.

This clonotype was observed many times. V and J are TRBV5-1 and TRBJ2-3; tentative D call: TRBD2 (6 bases). The CDR3 sequence is 15 residues long. Germline V CDR1 and CDR2: SGHRS, YFSETQ. The ends were cut back, 2 bases at V and 0 bases at J, with 10 bases in the middle. CDR3 protein: CASSFWDFSTDTQYF. CDR3 DNA: TGCGCCAGCAGCTTCTGGGACTTTAGCACAGATACGCAGTATTTT.

The CDR3 DNA reads as TGTGCCAGCAGTCCCCGGGGGATTATGGGGGACCTCAAGTATAATTCACCCCTCCACTTT. It specifies CASSPRGIMGDLKYNSPLHF. The chain couples TRBV27 to TRBJ1-6, with D maybe TRBD1 (5 bases). V was shortened by 5 bases and J by 4 bases, with 27 bases between the two germline ends. CDR3 length equals 20 residues. Germline assignment: CDR1 MNHEY and CDR2 SMNVEV (reference sequence).